This T cell receptor (beta chain) is drawn from a study of T cell repertoires in cytomegalovirus infection. Study context: Used in the study were CMV epitopes, some recently identified and HLA-C-restricted, others well-studied and HLA-B-restricted. Broader study findings: The study found HLA-C-restricted CMV-specific TCR beta clonotypes dominating the ex vivo response.

Note on this clonotype: Its antigen remains unidentified. An end of the junction does not agree with germline; a read error may underlie this.

Germline values: CDR1 SEHNR, CDR2 FQNEAQ (reference sequence). This CDR3 is built from 16 residues. TCRdb fed the reads into MiXCR, producing one record per CDR3 protein. The profile shows roughly 920,000 distinct CDR3 sequences, less than 35% of them singletons. This TCR was recovered from a human donor in good health (CMV status not recorded). Some clones in this sample may be carry-over from other donors' samples. Sample: cultured CD8+ T cells from PBMCs, taken from culture after CMV antigen stimulation. The rearrangement joins TRBV7-9 to TRBJ2-2; 7 bases match TRBD1. CDR3 DNA: TGTGCCAACAGCCCAACCGGGACAGCGAACACCGGGGAGCTGTTTTTT. Translated: CANSPTGTANTGELFF.